The 26 T cell receptor beta chains presented below share a single source sample, sequenced in a study of read filtering for tumor transcriptome and immune sequencing. Molecular barcoded adaptors covering alpha/delta and beta/gamma chains were used on roughly 400 ng RNA. TCRdb reprocessed the reads via MiXCR and lists one record per CDR3 protein. The sample yields over 80,000 distinct CDR3 sequences, approximately 13% seen once. Sequenced: a population of CD138-negative cells sorted from bone marrow. These TCRs come from a donor at least 40 years old with multiple myeloma.

To note about this clonotype: A read error is possible here, since a much larger clone lies one base away. The chain employs TRBV7-9 and TRBJ2-3, with D uncertain. This CDR3 is 12 amino acids long. V gave up 0 bases and J gave up 8 bases, with 6 bases separating them. Germline V gives CDR1 SEHNR, CDR2 FQNEAQ (reference sequence). The CDR3 DNA follows: TGTGCCAGCAGCTTAGCGGCGAGTACGCAGTATTTT. It translates to CASSLAASTQYF.

There are a few counts of this clonotype. A read error is likely, as this CDR3 ends without the conserved phenylalanine or tryptophan. The chain links TRBV29-1 to TRBJ1-2; D remains unclear. The V gene lost 6 bases and the J gene lost 3 bases, with 14 bases spanning the gap. CDR3 length: 13 residues. The germline V gene encodes CDR1 SQVTM and CDR2 ANQGSEA. This chain's CDR3 is CSVGEFSDYGYTI. The CDR3 DNA follows: TGCAGCGTAGGTGAATTCTCTGACTATGGCTACACCATC.

This clonotype was seen many times. The J gene is TRBJ2-2, the V gene TRBV2; 13 nucleotides agree with TRBD2. The germline V gene encodes CDR1 SNHLY and CDR2 FYNNEI. This CDR3 spans 16 amino acids. With V trimmed by 6 bases and J by 4 bases, 5 bases remained unmatched. The CDR3 protein is CASSQRLAGGTGELFF. The CDR3 nucleotides are TGTGCCAGCAGCCAAAGACTAGCGGGAGGCACCGGGGAGCTGTTTTTT.

The chain is built from TRBV5-1 and TRBJ2-3; possible D gene TRBD2, 6 bases. CDR3 length equals 15 residues. V was clipped by 1 base and J by 2 bases, with 11 bases between them. Germline V gene sequence: CDR1 SGHRS, CDR2 YFSETQ. The CDR3 loop is CASSLMGLITDTQYF. In DNA form, the CDR3 reads TGCGCCAGCAGCTTGATGGGACTTATCACAGATACGCAGTATTTT.

The chain has TRBV9 and TRBJ2-1; maybe TRBD2 (5 bases). This CDR3 is built from 14 residues. CDR1 SGDLS and CDR2 YYNGEE come from the germline V gene. V was cut by 4 bases and J by 7 bases, with 15 bases left in between. CDR3 bases: TGTGCCAGCAGCAACCCGGCTAGCAGGAATGAGCAGTTCTTC. Translated, it gives CASSNPASRNEQFF.

Concerning this clonotype: A read error is possible here, since a much larger clone lies one base away. The chain couples TRBV12-3 or TRBV12-4 to TRBJ1-1; 8 bases line up with TRBD1. Trimming removed 4 bases from V and 6 bases from J; junction bases left unmatched: 4. The CDR3 runs 13 residues. DNA for the CDR3: TGTGCCAGCAGTTGGGACAGGACGGCTGAAGCTTTCTTT. Protein: CASSWDRTAEAFF.

This clonotype has at least ten counts. The V and J genes are TRBV9 and TRBJ2-5; 9 bases are shared with TRBD2. This CDR3 is 16 amino acids long. Germline V gene data show CDR1 as SGDLS and CDR2 as YYNGEE. V dropped 0 bases and J dropped 0; count of bases not matched to a gene: 3. CDR3 sequence reads: CASSVDSGSNQETQYF. The CDR3, as DNA: TGTGCCAGCAGCGTAGATAGCGGGAGCAACCAAGAGACCCAGTACTTC.

This clonotype was picked up many times. The chain links TRBV20-1 to TRBJ2-1; the match to TRBD1 covers 9 bases. Germline trimming cut 5 bases from V and 1 base from J; bases unmatched to any gene: 9. This CDR3 is built from 16 residues. Germline loops: CDR1 DFQATT, CDR2 SNEGSKA (reference sequence). CDR3 loop: CSAGTTGGSSYNEQFF. Here the CDR3 DNA reads TGCAGTGCTGGAACAACAGGGGGCTCTTCCTACAATGAGCAGTTCTTC.

Many counts were recorded for this clonotype. The genes are TRBV7-9 and TRBJ2-3; the D gene is possibly TRBD2 (5 bases). This CDR3 is built from 11 residues. V was trimmed by 7 bases and J by 6 bases, leaving 8 bases between them. Per germline, CDR1 SEHNR and CDR2 FQNEAQ (reference sequence). The CDR3: CASTPGDTQYF. In DNA form, the CDR3 reads TGTGCCAGCACTCCGGGGGATACGCAGTATTTT.

Ten or more counts support this clonotype. This chain joins TRBV7-8 and TRBJ2-2, with TRBD1 identical over 9 bases. The CDR3 has 15 residues. V was clipped by 2 bases and J by 4 bases; unmatched bases: 2. Germline lookup yields CDR1 SGHVS and CDR2 FQNEAQ. CDR3 region: CASSLRDRATGELFF. The DNA for the CDR3 is TGTGCCAGCAGCTTACGGGACAGGGCCACCGGGGAGCTGTTTTTT.

This clonotype was seen repeatedly, ten times or more. The chain joins TRBV4-2 to TRBJ2-3; D possibly corresponds to TRBD1 (7 bases). There are 16 residues in the CDR3. Germline V lookup: CDR1 LGHNA, CDR2 YNFKEQ. V lost 4 bases and J lost 0, with 14 bases in between. The CDR3, as DNA: TGTGCCAGCAGCCCAGGGGGAGCGGGTAGCACAGATACGCAGTATTTT. It is translated as CASSPGGAGSTDTQYF.

This clonotype has ten or more counts. V and J are TRBV5-1 and TRBJ2-3; D might be TRBD1 (6 bases). Between the trimmed V and J ends, which lost 6 bases and 1 base, there was a span of 12 bases. This CDR3 has 14 residues. Germline assignment: CDR1 SGHRS and CDR2 YFSETQ. CDR3 DNA: TGCGCCAGCACCTCCCCAGGGGGCACAGATACGCAGTATTTT. As protein: CASTSPGGTDTQYF. The full variable domain, in which reference TRBV5-1 and TRBJ2-3 provide the parts outside the CDR3, is KAGVTQTPRYLIKTRGQQVTLSCSPISGHRSVSWYQQTPGQGLQFLFEYFSETQRNKGNFPGRFSGRQFSNSRSEMNVSTLELGDSALYLCASTSPGGTDTQYFGPGTRLTVL.

In its sample, this clonotype was seen many times. V and J are TRBV5-1 and TRBJ2-7; 10 bases line up with TRBD1. Germline V gene lookup returns CDR1 SGHRS and CDR2 YFSETQ. The CDR3 contains 16 residues. V lost 4 bases and J lost 6; bases outside the gene matches: 13. The CDR3 DNA reads as TGCGCCAGCAGCGCGGGACAGGGGAATTTATTGGGCGAGCAGTACTTC. Its protein is CASSAGQGNLLGEQYF.

This clonotype was detected many times. This chain connects TRBV2 to TRBJ2-2, with D uncertain. The V and J ends lost 4 bases and 6 bases respectively, with 9 bases between them. This CDR3 has 13 residues. Germline-derived CDR1 and CDR2 are SNHLY and FYNNEI. CDR3 DNA sequence: TGTGCCAGCAGTGTCTCCCCTCCCGGGGAGCTGTTTTTT. This encodes CASSVSPPGELFF.

Many counts were recorded for this clonotype. This chain links TRBV7-9 with TRBJ2-2, with D tentatively TRBD1 or TRBD2 (6 bases each). The germline CDR1 and CDR2 sequences are SEHNR and FQNEAQ (reference sequence). Trimming shortened V by 6 bases and J by 7 bases, and 15 bases separated the two germline ends. The CDR3 contains 14 residues. The CDR3 DNA reads as TGTGCCAGCAGTTTGACTAGGGGGAACGGGGAGCTGTTTTTT. It yields the protein CASSLTRGNGELFF.

In its sample, this clonotype was seen many times. The genes are TRBV7-2 and TRBJ2-4; D ambiguous. Per germline, CDR1 SGHTA and CDR2 FQGNSA. The CDR3 sequence is 13 residues long. The germline V and J ends were trimmed by 4 bases and 3 bases, with 7 bases remaining between them. The CDR3 bases are TGTGCCAGCAGCTCCTTCGTCAAAAACATTCAGTACTTC. It translates to CASSSFVKNIQYF. Filled out from reference TRBV7-2 and TRBJ2-4, the complete variable domain reads GAGVSQSPSNKVTEKGKDVELRCDPISGHTALYWYRQSLGQGLEFLIYFQGNSAPDKSGLPSDRFSAERTGGSVSTLTIQRTQQEDSAVYLCASSSFVKNIQYFGAGTRLSVL.

This chain joins TRBV11-3 and TRBJ2-7; 9 bases fit TRBD1. The CDR3 consists of 16 residues. The trim removed 5 bases at V and 2 bases at J, leaving 10 bases unmatched. The germline V gene encodes CDR1 SGHNT and CDR2 YENEEA. CDR3 in DNA: TGTGCCAGCAGCCGGTCCCCGGGACAGGGCCCCTACGAGCAGTACTTC. Amino acid sequence: CASSRSPGQGPYEQYF. Variable domain in full (rest from reference TRBV11-3 and TRBJ2-7): EAGVVQSPRYKIIEKKQPVAFWCNPISGHNTLYWYLQNLGQGPELLIRYENEEAVDDSQLPKDRFSAERLKGVDSTLKIQPAELGDSAVYLCASSRSPGQGPYEQYFGPGTRLTVT.

Regarding this clonotype: A much bigger clone sits one base away, suggesting this may be a read error. The chain uses TRBV5-1 and TRBJ2-4, with 8 bases that match TRBD2. The junction had 7 bases not matched to a gene; V was cut back by 3 bases and J by 5 bases. CDR1 SGHRS and CDR2 YFSETQ come from the germline V gene. This CDR3 is built from 15 residues. Here the CDR3 DNA reads TGCGCCAGCAGCTCGGACGGGGGGGCCGAAAACATTCAGTACTTC. It specifies CASSSDGGAENIQYF.

There are a few counts of this clonotype. The J gene is TRBJ2-5, the V gene TRBV30, with D tentatively TRBD2 (6 bases). Germline V gene lookup returns CDR1 GTSNPN and CDR2 SVGIG (reference sequence). CDR3 length equals 13 residues. Trimming removed 5 bases at V and 7 bases at J, with 17 bases between. The CDR3 protein is CAWRGTGLGTQYF. The CDR3 coding sequence is TGTGCCTGGCGGGGGACTGGGCTAGGGACCCAGTACTTC.

Many counts were recorded for this clonotype. The chain couples TRBV10-3 to TRBJ1-2; tentative D call: TRBD1 (6 bases). V dropped 8 bases and J dropped 8 bases, with 18 bases sitting between them. In germline, CDR1 is ENHRY, CDR2 SYGVKD. The CDR3 is 13 amino acids. CDR3 in amino acids: CAILRLGQLGYTF. The CDR3 DNA is TGTGCCATCCTCCGGCTGGGACAACTAGGCTACACCTTC.

The chain combines TRBV27 with TRBJ2-5; D gene ambiguous. Per germline, CDR1 MNHEY and CDR2 SMNVEV (reference sequence). Trimming stripped 3 bases from V and 3 bases from J, with 17 bases between. The CDR3 consists of 16 residues. CDR3 DNA sequence: TGTGCCAGCAGTTTCGATTATCGCTCGGCTAAAGAGACCCAGTACTTC. Protein product: CASSFDYRSAKETQYF.

Many counts were recorded for this clonotype. The gene calls are TRBV3-1 and TRBJ2-7; D uncertain. The CDR3 spans 12 residues. Germline V lookup: CDR1 LGHDT, CDR2 YNNKEL (reference sequence). V dropped 6 bases and J dropped 2 bases, with 8 bases sitting between them. DNA of the CDR3: TGTGCCAGCAGTTTAACAGCCTACGAGCAGTACTTC. Its protein is CASSLTAYEQYF.

This clonotype was observed at least ten times. This rearrangement joins TRBV9 to TRBJ1-2, with 8 bases matching TRBD1. The CDR3 extends over 14 amino acids. The germline CDR1 and CDR2 sequences are SGDLS and YYNGEE. Trimming cost V 4 bases and J 4 bases; bases outside gene matches: 6. The CDR3 protein is CASSSGTGSYGYTF. CDR3 in DNA: TGTGCCAGCAGCTCCGGGACAGGATCCTATGGCTACACCTTC.

This clonotype was seen repeatedly, ten times or more. This sequence joins TRBV7-8 and TRBJ1-5, with D unresolved. CDR3 length: 15 amino acids. Germline loops: CDR1 SGHVS, CDR2 FQNEAQ. Trimming took off 5 bases at V and 0 bases at J, with 11 bases between the two ends. CDR3 nucleotide sequence: TGTGCCAGCAGCCCCGTACGGTATAGCAATCAGCCCCAGCATTTT. This gives the protein CASSPVRYSNQPQHF.

This clonotype occurred many times. J is TRBJ1-1 and V is TRBV12-3 or TRBV12-4; no reliable D call. The CDR3 totals 12 residues. V was pared by 3 bases and J by 5 bases, with 7 bases between. The DNA for the CDR3 is TGTGCCAGCAGTTTTTTCGGAACTGAAGCTTTCTTT. The encoded protein is CASSFFGTEAFF.

This clonotype was seen a few times. A much larger clone sits a single nucleotide away, making a read error possible. The chain combines TRBV3-1 with TRBJ2-1, with TRBD2 matching 9 bases. Germline trimming cut 5 bases from V and 15 bases from J; bases unmatched to any gene: 11. CDR3 length: 13 residues. Germline CDR1 is LGHDT and CDR2 is YNNKEL (reference sequence). The CDR3 region has the DNA TGTGCCAGCAGCAAAGCCAGCGGGAGGATCTTGTTCTTC. Residues: CASSKASGRILFF.